This TCR beta chain comes out of a study of siplizumab effects on memory and regulatory T cells. Study results and caveats: Confirmatory evidence of suppressive function in proliferating siplizumab-culture Tregs was not obtained. The diversity of naive T cells seemed greater than that of memory cells, and their alloresponse contribution seemed major. Alloreactive sequences that could be traced to unstimulated CD4+ memory cells showed a significant reduction under siplizumab.

Some clones are missing from TCRdb's copy, which holds only in-frame ones; the method was immunoSEQ multiplex PCR. The repertoire consists of approximately 60,000 clones, with 79% occurring once and the leading ten covering approximately 0.4%. The CDR3 has 13 residues. In germline, CDR1 is MDHEN, CDR2 SYDVKM. Remarks on this clone: As yet, its antigen is unknown. The junction differs from germline at one of its ends, possibly a read error.

Researchers sequenced unstimulated naive, memory, effector memory and TEMRA subsets in three donor pairs. The chain recombines TRBV28 with TRBJ1-2; a possible D gene is TRBD1 (6 bases). This TCR came from a human donor in good health. The sequenced material came from memory CD4+ T cells sorted from blood. CDR3 residues: CASSLRAFGGYIF. For the CDR3, the DNA is TGTGCCAGCAGTTTAAGGGCATTTGGGGGCTACATCTTC.